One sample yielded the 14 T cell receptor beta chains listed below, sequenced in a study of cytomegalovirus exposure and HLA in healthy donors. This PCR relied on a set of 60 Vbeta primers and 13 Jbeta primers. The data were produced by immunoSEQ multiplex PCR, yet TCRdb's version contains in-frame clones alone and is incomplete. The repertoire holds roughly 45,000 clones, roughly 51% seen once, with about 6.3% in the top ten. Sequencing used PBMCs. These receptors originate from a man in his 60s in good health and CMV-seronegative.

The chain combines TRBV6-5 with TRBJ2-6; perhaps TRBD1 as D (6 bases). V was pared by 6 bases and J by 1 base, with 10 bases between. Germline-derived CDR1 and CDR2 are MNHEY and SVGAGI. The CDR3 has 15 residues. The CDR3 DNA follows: TGTGCCAGCAGGTATCAGGGGTCTGGGGCCAACGTCCTGACTTTC. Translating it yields CASRYQGSGANVLTF.

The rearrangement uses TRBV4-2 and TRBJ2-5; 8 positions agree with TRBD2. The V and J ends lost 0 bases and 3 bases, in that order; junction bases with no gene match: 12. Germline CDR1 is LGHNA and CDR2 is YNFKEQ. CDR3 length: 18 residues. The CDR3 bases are TGTGCCAGCAGCCAAGATCTAAGCGGCGGGAGGAGAGAAGAGACCCAGTACTTC. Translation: CASSQDLSGGRREETQYF.

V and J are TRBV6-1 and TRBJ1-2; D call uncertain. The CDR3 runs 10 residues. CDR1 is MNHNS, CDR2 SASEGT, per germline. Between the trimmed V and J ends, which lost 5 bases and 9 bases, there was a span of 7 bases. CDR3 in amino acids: CASSYTSYTF. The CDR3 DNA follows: TGTGCCAGCAGTTACACCAGCTACACCTTC.

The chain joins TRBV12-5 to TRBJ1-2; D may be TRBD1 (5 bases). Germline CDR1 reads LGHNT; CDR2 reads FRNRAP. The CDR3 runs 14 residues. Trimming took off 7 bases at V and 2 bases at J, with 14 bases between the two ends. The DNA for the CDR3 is TGTGCTAGTGCCCCGGACATACCGAACTATGGCTACACCTTC. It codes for CASAPDIPNYGYTF.

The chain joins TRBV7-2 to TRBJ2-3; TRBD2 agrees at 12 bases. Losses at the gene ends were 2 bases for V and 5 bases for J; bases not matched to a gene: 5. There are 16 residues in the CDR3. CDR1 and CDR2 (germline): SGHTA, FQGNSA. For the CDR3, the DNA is TGTGCCAGCAGCTTAAGGACTAGCGGGACAGTAGATACGCAGTATTTT. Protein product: CASSLRTSGTVDTQYF.

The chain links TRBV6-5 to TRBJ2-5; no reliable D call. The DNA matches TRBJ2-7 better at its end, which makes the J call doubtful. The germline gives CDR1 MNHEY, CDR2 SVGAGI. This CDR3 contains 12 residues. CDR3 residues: CATRLPAGEQYF. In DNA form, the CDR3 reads TGTGCCACTCGTTTGCCCGCAGGCGAGCAGTACTTC.

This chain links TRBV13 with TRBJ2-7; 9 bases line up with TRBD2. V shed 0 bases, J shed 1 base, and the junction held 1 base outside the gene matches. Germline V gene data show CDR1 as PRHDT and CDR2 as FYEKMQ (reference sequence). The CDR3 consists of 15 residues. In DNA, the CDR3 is TGTGCCAGCAGCTTAGGCAGCGGGAGGTCCTACGAGCAGTACTTC. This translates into CASSLGSGRSYEQYF.

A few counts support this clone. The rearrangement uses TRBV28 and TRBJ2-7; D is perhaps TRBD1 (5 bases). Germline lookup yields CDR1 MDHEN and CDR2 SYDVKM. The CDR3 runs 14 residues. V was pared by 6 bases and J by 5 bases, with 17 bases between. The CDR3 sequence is CASSPSQGTNEQYF. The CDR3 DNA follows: TGTGCCAGCAGCCCCTCCCAGGGAACTAACGAGCAGTACTTC. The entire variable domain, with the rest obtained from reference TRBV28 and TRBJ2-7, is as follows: DVKVTQSSRYLVKRTGEKVFLECVQDMDHENMFWYRQDPGLGLRLIYFSYDVKMKEKGDIPEGYSVSREKKERFSLILESASTNQTSMYLCASSPSQGTNEQYFGPGTRLTVT.

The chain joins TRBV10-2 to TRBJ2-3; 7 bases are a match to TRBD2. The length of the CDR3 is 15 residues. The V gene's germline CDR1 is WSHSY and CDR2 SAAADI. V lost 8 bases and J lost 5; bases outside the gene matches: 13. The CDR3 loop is CASSFPGTMKDTQYF. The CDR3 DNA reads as TGCGCCAGCTCCTTCCCCGGGACTATGAAAGATACGCAGTATTTT.

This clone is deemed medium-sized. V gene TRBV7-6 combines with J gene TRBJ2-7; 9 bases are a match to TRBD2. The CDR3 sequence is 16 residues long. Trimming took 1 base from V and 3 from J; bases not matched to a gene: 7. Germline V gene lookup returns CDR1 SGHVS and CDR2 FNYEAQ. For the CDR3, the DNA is TGTGCCAGCAGCTTAGGGGGAGCGGGAGGATACTACGAGCAGTACTTC. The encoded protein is CASSLGGAGGYYEQYF.

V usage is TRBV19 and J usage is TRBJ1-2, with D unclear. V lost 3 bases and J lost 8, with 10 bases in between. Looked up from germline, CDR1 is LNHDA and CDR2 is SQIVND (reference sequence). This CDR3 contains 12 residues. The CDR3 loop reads CASSIHEGGYTF. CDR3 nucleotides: TGTGCCAGTAGTATTCACGAGGGCGGCTACACCTTC.

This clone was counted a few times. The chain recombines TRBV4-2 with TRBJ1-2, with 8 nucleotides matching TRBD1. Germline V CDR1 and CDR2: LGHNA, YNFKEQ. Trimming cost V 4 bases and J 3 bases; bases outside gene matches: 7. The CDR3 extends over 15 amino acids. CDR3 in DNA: TGTGCCAGCAGCCCGGTACAGGGGGACGACTATGGCTACACCTTC. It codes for CASSPVQGDDYGYTF.

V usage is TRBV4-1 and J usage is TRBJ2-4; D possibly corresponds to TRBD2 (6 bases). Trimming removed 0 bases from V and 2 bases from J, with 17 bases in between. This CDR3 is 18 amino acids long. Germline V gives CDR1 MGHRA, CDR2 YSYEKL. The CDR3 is CASSQDGGWAVPKNIQYF. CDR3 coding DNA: TGCGCCAGCAGCCAAGATGGGGGGTGGGCGGTCCCCAAAAACATTCAGTACTTC.

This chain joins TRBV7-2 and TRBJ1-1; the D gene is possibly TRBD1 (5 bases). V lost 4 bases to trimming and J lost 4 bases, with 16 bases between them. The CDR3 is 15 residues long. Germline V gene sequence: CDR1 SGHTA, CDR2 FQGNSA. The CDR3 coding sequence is TGTGCCAGCAGCTCGATGGGCGGGGGACTCACTGAAGCTTTCTTT. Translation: CASSSMGGGLTEAFF.